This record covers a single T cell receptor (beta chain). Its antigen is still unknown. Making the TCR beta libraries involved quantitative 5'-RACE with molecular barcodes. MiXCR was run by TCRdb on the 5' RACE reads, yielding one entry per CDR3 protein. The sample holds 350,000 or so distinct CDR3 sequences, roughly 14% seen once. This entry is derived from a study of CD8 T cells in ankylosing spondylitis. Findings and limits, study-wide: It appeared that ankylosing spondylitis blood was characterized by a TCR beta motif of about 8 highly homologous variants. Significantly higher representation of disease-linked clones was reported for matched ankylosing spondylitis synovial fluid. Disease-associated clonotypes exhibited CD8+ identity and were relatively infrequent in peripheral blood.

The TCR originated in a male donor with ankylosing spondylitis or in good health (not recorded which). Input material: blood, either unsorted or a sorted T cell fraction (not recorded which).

The CDR3 loop is CSASLTGRDTEAFF. CDR3 sequence (DNA): TGCAGTGCTAGTTTAACAGGGAGGGACACTGAAGCTTTCTTT. This rearrangement joins TRBV20-1 to TRBJ1-1; possible D gene TRBD1, 6 bases. Trimming left V 3 bases short and J 3 bases short, with 14 bases between. CDR3 length equals 14 residues. The V gene's germline CDR1 is DFQATT and CDR2 SNEGSKA (reference sequence).